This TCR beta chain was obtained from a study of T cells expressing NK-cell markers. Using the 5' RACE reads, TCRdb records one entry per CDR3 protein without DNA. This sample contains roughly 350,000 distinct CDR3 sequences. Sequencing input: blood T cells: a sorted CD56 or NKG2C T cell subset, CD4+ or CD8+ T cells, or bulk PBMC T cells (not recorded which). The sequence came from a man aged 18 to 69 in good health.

The CDR3 here is CATSDSRGIAGANVLTF. V is TRBV24-1 and J is TRBJ2-6; TCRdb reports TRBD1, a call that lacks DNA to check it against. CDR1 is KGHDR and CDR2 is SFDVKD in the germline V gene. The CDR3 extends over 17 amino acids.